The 17 T cell receptor beta chains below come from one sample, sequenced in a study of CD8+ T cells in alopecia areata. The sequencing template was cDNA reverse transcribed from extracted RNA. Measured with immunoSEQ multiplex PCR; TCRdb has only the in-frame clones, and not every one. The table includes 90,000 to 100,000 clones, more than 35% detected once. Sequences were obtained from CD4+ T cells sorted from blood. The source is a human donor with alopecia areata.

This clone was recorded a few times. The genes are TRBV7-2 and TRBJ2-7, with D uncertain. With 5 bases removed from V and 9 bases from J, the gap between germline ends came to 17 bases. The CDR3 extends over 13 amino acids. CDR1 SGHTA and CDR2 FQGNSA come from the germline V gene. In DNA, the CDR3 is TGTGCCAGCAGCCCAAGGCCTGGATTGGCGCAGTACTTC. This gives the protein CASSPRPGLAQYF.

The V gene is TRBV29-1, the J gene TRBJ2-6, with unresolved D. V was pared by 4 bases and J by 0 bases, with 4 bases between. Germline V gives CDR1 SQVTM, CDR2 ANQGSEA. The CDR3 covers 13 residues. The chain's CDR3 is CSVAASGANVLTF. The CDR3 nucleotides read TGCAGCGTTGCGGCCTCTGGGGCCAACGTCCTGACTTTC.

The genes are TRBV19 and TRBJ1-1, with D uncertain. With 6 bases removed from V and 1 base from J, the gap between germline ends came to 9 bases. Germline values: CDR1 LNHDA, CDR2 SQIVND (reference sequence). The CDR3 covers 13 residues. The CDR3 DNA sequence: TGTGCCAGTAGCACCACAAAGAACACTGAAGCTTTCTTT. Its translation is CASSTTKNTEAFF.

The V gene is TRBV27, the J gene TRBJ2-7, with D uncertain. Germline CDR1 is MNHEY and CDR2 is SMNVEV (reference sequence). V lost 6 bases and J lost 5, with 8 bases in between. The CDR3 contains 11 residues. CDR3 sequence reads: CASSTHDEQYF. In nucleotides, the CDR3 is TGTGCCAGCAGCACACACGACGAGCAGTACTTC.

The CDR3 region is CATYPIGVRDTQYF. In nucleotides, the CDR3 is TGTGCCACTTATCCCATCGGGGTGCGTGATACGCAGTATTTT. The J gene is TRBJ2-3, the V gene TRBV2; D is perhaps TRBD2 (5 bases). This CDR3 is built from 14 residues. Trimming cost V 10 bases and J 6 bases, with 20 bases left between them. CDR1 is SNHLY and CDR2 is FYNNEI in the germline V gene.

V usage is TRBV2 and J usage is TRBJ2-3; 7 bases map to TRBD2. The V gene end was trimmed by 6 bases and the J gene end by 6 bases; junction bases not matched to a gene: 15. Germline CDR1 and CDR2: SNHLY and FYNNEI. This CDR3 is 16 amino acids long. DNA of the CDR3: TGTGCCAGCAGAGACAAGGGACTACTCTCGGCGGATACGCAGTATTTT. Translating it yields CASRDKGLLSADTQYF.

The V and J genes are TRBV5-1 and TRBJ2-7; 12 positions agree with TRBD2. The V segment lost 4 bases and the J segment 2 bases; nucleotides outside the gene matches: 7. CDR1 and CDR2 (germline): SGHRS, YFSETQ. The length of the CDR3 is 16 residues. CDR3 sequence reads: CASSTILAGGPYEQYF. CDR3 nucleotides: TGCGCCAGCAGCACTATTCTAGCGGGAGGGCCCTACGAGCAGTACTTC.

V and J are TRBV30 and TRBJ2-5; TRBD2 aligns across 8 bases. The CDR3 is made up of 15 amino acids. Trimming at V came to 0 bases and at J to 6 bases, leaving 9 bases not matched to a gene. The germline CDR1 and CDR2 sequences are GTSNPN and SVGIG (reference sequence). CDR3 bases: TGTGCCTGGAGTGTATCCTCCAGCGGGGGCAAGACCCAGTACTTC. The encoded protein is CAWSVSSSGGKTQYF.

There are a few counts of this clone. V usage is TRBV27 and J usage is TRBJ1-2; TRBD1 matches at 7 bases. Trimming took 4 bases from V and 1 from J; bases not matched to a gene: 6. Germline V gene lookup returns CDR1 MNHEY and CDR2 SMNVEV (reference sequence). The CDR3 has 15 residues. CDR3 residues: CASSSWTGINYGYTF. The CDR3 DNA sequence: TGTGCCAGCAGTTCCTGGACAGGCATTAACTATGGCTACACCTTC.

This chain links TRBV2 with TRBJ2-7; D is possibly TRBD2 (6 bases). Germline CDR1 SNHLY, CDR2 FYNNEI. Trimming removed 11 bases at V and 2 bases at J, with 16 bases between. This CDR3 is built from 13 residues. The CDR3: CAGGYSGAYEQYF. In DNA form, the CDR3 reads TGTGCCGGAGGGTACAGTGGAGCCTACGAGCAGTACTTC.

This chain links TRBV30 with TRBJ2-3, with D unclear. V was cut by 0 bases and J by 4 bases, with 11 bases left in between. The germline V gene encodes CDR1 GTSNPN and CDR2 SVGIG (reference sequence). The CDR3 contains 14 residues. The CDR3 spells CAWSVRRVADTQYF. In DNA, the CDR3 is TGTGCCTGGAGTGTACGAAGGGTGGCAGATACGCAGTATTTT.

This clone appeared once. The chain recombines TRBV5-1 with TRBJ2-2; D ambiguous. V lost 0 bases, J lost 0 bases, and 9 bases lay in between. In germline, CDR1 is SGHRS, CDR2 YFSETQ. The CDR3 totals 16 residues. The CDR3 DNA sequence: TGCGCCAGCAGCTTGGGGACGGGCGCGAACACCGGGGAGCTGTTTTTT. Its translation is CASSLGTGANTGELFF. The full variable domain, its missing parts supplied by reference TRBV5-1 and TRBJ2-2, is KAGVTQTPRYLIKTRGQQVTLSCSPISGHRSVSWYQQTPGQGLQFLFEYFSETQRNKGNFPGRFSGRQFSNSRSEMNVSTLELGDSALYLCASSLGTGANTGELFFGEGSRLTVL.

This clone turned up a few times. This chain connects TRBV28 to TRBJ2-1, with TRBD2 identical over 13 bases. CDR1 is MDHEN, CDR2 SYDVKM, per germline. There are 14 residues in the CDR3. V was pared by 6 bases and J by 9 bases, with 5 bases of the junction left unmatched. CDR3 nucleotide sequence: TGTGCCAGCAGAACTAGCGGGAGGGTTGGTGAGCAGTTCTTC. Its protein is CASRTSGRVGEQFF.

The rearrangement joins TRBV7-2 to TRBJ1-2; 11 bases agree with TRBD1. Germline CDR1 SGHTA, CDR2 FQGNSA. After removal of 3 bases from V and 8 bases from J, the junction contained 2 bases not matched to a gene. The length of the CDR3 is 13 residues. CDR3 nucleotide sequence: TGTGCCAGCAGCTTGGACAGGGGGCTGGGCTACACCTTC. Amino acid sequence: CASSLDRGLGYTF.

This clone was recorded a few times. The V gene is TRBV7-2, the J gene TRBJ1-1, with D uncertain. CDR3 length: 14 amino acids. Trimming took 4 bases from V and 6 from J, leaving 15 bases between them. Germline values: CDR1 SGHTA, CDR2 FQGNSA. The CDR3 region has the DNA TGTGCCAGCAGCTCGATCTTCGGCAGTTCTGAAGCTTTCTTT. It encodes CASSSIFGSSEAFF.

The gene calls are TRBV25-1 and TRBJ2-5, with D unresolved. V lost 0 bases, J lost 4 bases, and 6 bases lay in between. Germline CDR1 and CDR2: MGHDK and SYGVNS. CDR3 length: 13 residues. This CDR3 is CASSEYGRETQYF. The CDR3, as DNA: TGTGCCAGCAGTGAATATGGTAGAGAGACCCAGTACTTC.

The chain has TRBV7-2 and TRBJ2-7; D not resolved. V was trimmed by 3 bases and J by 4 bases, leaving 7 bases between them. The CDR3 length is 12 residues. The V gene's germline CDR1 is SGHTA and CDR2 FQGNSA. The CDR3 sequence is CASSLTGYEQYF. CDR3 coding DNA: TGTGCCAGCAGCTTGACTGGATACGAGCAGTACTTC.